This record looks at one T cell receptor beta chain sequence and its context. This record comes from a study of blood T cell repertoires in COVID-19. TCRdb's copy holds only in-frame clones and misses some; the assay was immunoSEQ multiplex PCR. The table lists about 300,000 clones, around 90% of them singletons, with approximately 5.4% in the top ten. The trim removed 3 bases at V and 3 bases at J, leaving 7 bases unmatched. Germline lookup yields CDR1 GTSNPN and CDR2 SVGIG (reference sequence). The CDR3 runs 14 residues. The chain recombines TRBV30 with TRBJ2-7, with TRBD1 matching over 8 bases. Sequenced sample: PBMCs or T cells enriched from blood (not recorded which). The clonotype comes from a woman aged 25 to 39 who had recovered from COVID-19. The DNA of the CDR3 is TGTGCCTGGAGCGCCAGGGGGCAGGGCTACGAGCAGTACTTC. It is translated as CAWSARGQGYEQYF.